This TCR beta chain was recorded in a study of Ad26.COV2.S vaccination and SARS-CoV-2 variants (dated by TCRdb to about 2021). Context from the whole study: Vaccine-arm donors were drawn from COV1001, a multicentre, randomized, double-blind, placebo-controlled phase I-IIa trial of Ad26.COV2.S in healthy adults. Ad26.COV2.S was given intramuscularly at 5x10^10 or 1x10^11 viral particles, as a single shot or as two shots 56 days apart. TCRbeta repertoire sequencing was used to assess the specificity and breadth of SARS-CoV-2-reactive T cell receptors after Ad26.COV2.S vaccination. The TCR-sequenced set comprised approximately 32 samples: approximately 19 Ad26.COV2.S vaccine recipients, 5 placebo recipients and 8 SARS-CoV-2 convalescent individuals. Participants in the trial were split at random into five groups of five each, receiving low-dose or high-dose Ad26.COV2.S once or twice, or else placebo on both occasions. Investigators remained blinded to trial group allocation during experiments and outcome assessment. Study-wide conclusions, independent of this receptor: Compared with placebo recipients, Ad26.COV2.S recipients showed higher spike-specific TCR breadth (P = 0.0014). The study lacked the statistical power to compare responses across vaccine doses or regimens. Non-spike TCR breadth was comparable between vaccine and placebo recipients, consistent with the vaccine containing only spike. After vaccination, spike-specific CD8+ and CD4+ T cell responses were reported to show substantial breadth. The authors noted that the TCR breadth and depth analyses may have underestimated total T cell responses.

The CDR3 covers 14 residues, taking in both the cysteine and the phenylalanine. Only the CDR3 DNA stays, 42 bases, in frame from base 1. For CDR1 and CDR2, the germline V gene (reference sequence) lists SGHNT and YYREEE. The V end loses 0 bases and the J end loses 0 bases, and a stretch of 7 bases separates them. Sample treatment or condition, as interpreted from the label and publication: some 20 received Ad26.COV2.S at low or high dose, single or two shots; several received placebo; per-sample allocation not given. For vaccine and placebo recipients, repertoires were sequenced using samples collected on day 63 after the first injection. Cohort 1b enrolled fewer than 30 adults aged 18-55 years at a single site in Boston, USA, between 29 July and 7 August 2020. Ad26.COV2.S consisted of a replication-incompetent adenovirus type 26 vector by which a prefusion-stabilized SARS-CoV-2 spike protein from the original Wuhan strain was expressed.

Details on this clone: This clone's antigen is unknown. No clone much larger than this one lies a single base away; base qualities are absent.

TCRbeta CDR3 regions were sequenced with the immunoSEQ Assay. After extraction, genomic DNA underwent amplification by bias-controlled multiplex PCR, followed by high-throughput sequencing. As for the authors' bioinformatics: To quantify the absolute abundance of each unique TCRbeta CDR3 region, sequences were collapsed and filtered. T cell fraction was estimated by normalizing TCRbeta template counts to usable DNA, with usable DNA measured through amplification of reference genes found in all nucleated cells. Repertoire TCRs were annotated as SARS-CoV-2-specific when V gene, CDR3 amino acid sequence and J gene were exactly matched to a known reactive TCR set. The reference SARS-CoV-2 TCR set was derived from MIRA and filtered for enrichment in COVID-19-positive ImmuneCODE repertoires, a step that removed public or cross-reactive TCRs. Based on the MIRA antigens, annotated TCRs were further analysed at the level of specific ORF or position within ORF. Depth was the summed frequency of annotated unique rearrangements, while breadth was defined as annotated unique rearrangements over total unique productive rearrangements. TCR breadth was compared between groups using two-sided Wilcoxon rank-sum tests. The clones in this table, taken by TCRdb from immuneACCESS, are in-frame only. Not every clone is retained; where verified, under half of the shortfall comes from an unresolved V gene, and the cause of the rest is unknown. V and J calls and clone size are given by that table; D and trimming were obtained from the DNA. The sample table shows fewer than 900,000 clones, and roughly 90% are seen once. Roughly 1.5% of the sample is in the top ten clones.

This specimen consisted of peripheral blood, obtained in a trial of Ad26.COV2.S vaccine versus placebo. The receptor's source is a person between 18 and 59 years old who received the Ad26.COV2.S COVID-19 vaccine or a placebo. The rearranged chain carries TRBV5-4 and TRBJ2-7, with the D gene not confidently named. The DNA sequence is as follows: TGTGCCAGCAGCTTGGGTGGGTTCTCCTACGAGCAGTACTTC. Translated, this gives CASSLGGFSYEQYF.